This T cell receptor (beta chain) appears in the sequencing data of a study of control samples from healthy donors and cancer patients (dated by TCRdb to 2018 to 2021). CDR1 and CDR2 (SGHRS, YFSETQ) derive from the germline V gene. From its cysteine to its phenylalanine, the CDR3 spans 15 amino acids. Here the CDR3 DNA is all that survives: 45 bases in frame from base 1. V lost 4 bases and J lost 1 base; the stretch between them is 11 bases long. The library was obtained by the immunoSEQ multiplex PCR assay. TCRdb retrieved this table from immuneACCESS and kept in-frame rearrangements only. Not all clones are present; in checked studies, unresolved V genes account for under half, and no reason is known for the remainder. The sample table records 57,000 or so clones; 90% to 95% of these occur just once. The ten largest make up roughly 4% of the sample. Of note for this clone: Its antigen is still unknown. No base qualities exist here, and no much larger clone lies one base off it.

This receptor was taken from a man aged 25 to 40 in good health. The rearranged segments are TRBV5-1 and TRBJ1-4, with an unclear D gene assignment. Specimen: blood. The CDR3 region has the sequence CASSEGRRTNEKLFF. The nucleotides are TGCGCCAGCAGCGAAGGACGGAGAACTAATGAAAAACTGTTTTTT.